The rows below give T cell receptor beta chains drawn from one sample of a study of cytomegalovirus exposure and HLA in healthy donors. The method was immunoSEQ multiplex PCR; TCRdb's version includes in-frame clones alone and lacks a portion of them. The profile shows some 170,000 clones, 72% of them singletons. Sequencing was done on a sample of PBMCs. The receptors stem from a human donor in good health. Both conserved end residues are part of each CDR3. The order of the fields is V gene, clone size, CDR3 protein. Size is omitted from some rows. Given values are once, few, many or a class for expanded clones.

TRBV5-5 NA CASSLAAGAMLEAFF
TRBV7-9 NA CASSPFYGSPATNEKLFF
TRBV5-1 NA CASSLAGGAGNTEAFF
TRBV30 NA CAWSVVEEGRYEQYF
TRBV19 NA CASSLSFWGGRETQYF
TRBV27 NA CASSRNPLGSSYNEQFF
TRBV2 NA CASSDGRGVGYTF
TRBV9 NA CASSERTSAFSTDTQYF
TRBV7-2 NA CASSFRTSVGTDTQYF
TRBV19 NA CASSPSYGQVYEQYF
TRBV25-1 NA CASSDPRGGNEQFF
TRBV5-4 once CASSLVSGGAYEQYF
TRBV11-2 NA CASSPLFETVYTEAFF
TRBV6-5 NA CASSYGRGGKNIQYF
TRBV18 NA CASSPRQGAQEETQYF
TRBV7-6 once CASSFSGGRGETQYF
TRBV4-3 NA CASSQDWQGLNEQFF
TRBV6-1 once CASTSLGQGADTQYF
TRBV30 NA CAWIPGQVEAFF
TRBV11-2 NA CASSLGKARNTEAFF
TRBV5-1 NA CASSEGPLAGGSTGELFF
TRBV5-5 NA CASSLGVDTEAFF
TRBV5-1 NA CASRGAGTGRTDTQYF
TRBV15 NA CATSPSGASSTKNIQYF
TRBV10-1 few CASSVRTGMNTEAFF
TRBV2 few CASSDIRDSTEAFF
TRBV15 NA CATSPLSNQPQHF
TRBV5-4 NA CASSSDTEAFF
TRBV4-1 NA CASSQDRTGVFFYEQYF
TRBV7-9 NA CASSLGWGQGNYEQYF
TRBV27 NA CASSLSMEGNNEQFF
TRBV7-6 NA CASSNRGLDTEAFF
TRBV4-1 NA CASSRSRGRNEAFF
TRBV6-1 few CASSEIGGNSGNTIYF
TRBV7-7 NA CASSSHTNEKLFF
TRBV7-9 NA CASSLGGGYGYTF
TRBV5-4 NA CASSLPPGGASYEQYF
TRBV4-1 NA CASSPGTGLLRTEAFF
TRBV2 NA CASKGAGNQPQHF
TRBV5-1 NA CASSLVDRDTEAFF
TRBV5-6 NA CASSLGGYGNTIYF
TRBV29-1 NA CSAGGDRDRDPYEQYF
TRBV7-9 NA CASSLTSGGVDTQYF
TRBV11-2 NA CASSLVWGSEAFF
TRBV12-5 few CASGDRKQETQYF
TRBV19 few CASSATWGVYGELFF
TRBV29-1 NA CSVETGPEQYF
TRBV30 NA CAWSVKRFDTQYF
TRBV9 NA CASSVGSSGANVLTF
TRBV4-2 NA CASSQAGGSNQPQHF
TRBV7-2 once CASSPRSSYNEQFF
TRBV7-2 NA CASSFSGGLSLEQYF
TRBV9 NA CASSGGGLLSEAFF